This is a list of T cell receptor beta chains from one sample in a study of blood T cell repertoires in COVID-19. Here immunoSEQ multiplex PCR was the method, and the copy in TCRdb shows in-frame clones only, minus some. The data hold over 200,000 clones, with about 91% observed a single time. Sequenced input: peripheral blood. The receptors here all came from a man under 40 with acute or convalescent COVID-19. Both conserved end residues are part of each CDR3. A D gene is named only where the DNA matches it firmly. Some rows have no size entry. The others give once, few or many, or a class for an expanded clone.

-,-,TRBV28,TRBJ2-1,TGTGCCAGCAGCTCGCGCCCGGGCAATGAGCAGTTCTTC,CASSSRPGNEQFF
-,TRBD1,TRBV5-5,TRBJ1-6,TGTGCCAGCAGCCTTAAGTCCGGGACAGGGGGCACGAATTCACCCCTCCACTTT,CASSLKSGTGGTNSPLHF
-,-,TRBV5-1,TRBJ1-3,TGCGCCAGCAGCCCACAGGGAACTGGAAACACCATATATTTT,CASSPQGTGNTIYF
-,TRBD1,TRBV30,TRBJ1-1,TGTGCCTATTCATTCCAGCCATCGGGACAGACGAACACTGAAGCTTTCTTT,CAYSFQPSGQTNTEAFF
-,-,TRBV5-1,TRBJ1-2,TGCGCCAGCAGCTTGAATGGGAGGGCAGATGGCTACACCTTC,CASSLNGRADGYTF
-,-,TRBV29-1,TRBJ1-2,TGCAGCGTTGATCCAGGGGATTATGGCTACACCTTC,CSVDPGDYGYTF
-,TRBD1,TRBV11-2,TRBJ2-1,TGTGCCAGCAGCCGTAACGGGGACAGGGTCTACAATGAGCAGTTCTTC,CASSRNGDRVYNEQFF
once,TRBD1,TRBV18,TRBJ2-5,TGTGCCAGCTCACCTAAGTTCTACAGGGGTGTGGAGACCCAGTACTTC,CASSPKFYRGVETQYF
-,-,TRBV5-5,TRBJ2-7,TGTGCCAGCAGCCGGGTTAGGATGACTTCCTACGAGCAGTACTTC,CASSRVRMTSYEQYF
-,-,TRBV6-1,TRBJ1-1,TGTGCCAGCAGTGAGAGGGGGATTGTGAACACTGAAGCTTTCTTT,CASSERGIVNTEAFF
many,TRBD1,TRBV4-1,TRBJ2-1,TGCGCCAGCAGCCAAGACCCAGACAGGGGTAAGGGTAATTACAATGAGCAGTTCTTC,CASSQDPDRGKGNYNEQFF
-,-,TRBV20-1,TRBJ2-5,TGCAGTGCTAGCGGGGGGACCCAGTACTTC,CSASGGTQYF
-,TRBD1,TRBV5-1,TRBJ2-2,TGCGCCAGCAGCTTAGGGGGCATTAACACCGGGGAGCTGTTTTTT,CASSLGGINTGELFF
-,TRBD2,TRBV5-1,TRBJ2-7,TGCGCCAGCAGCCTGGGACTAGCGGGGGGTTCCTACGAGCAGTACTTC,CASSLGLAGGSYEQYF
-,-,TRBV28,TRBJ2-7,TGTGCCAGCAGTTTCGGGAACGCCTACGAGCAGTACTTC,CASSFGNAYEQYF
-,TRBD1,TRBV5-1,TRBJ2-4,TGCGCCAGCAGCCCCGGACAGGGGTTAGCCAAAAACATTCAGTACTTC,CASSPGQGLAKNIQYF
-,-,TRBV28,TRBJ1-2,TGTGCCAGCAGTTTACTGGTCGGGGGAAATGGCTACACCTTC,CASSLLVGGNGYTF
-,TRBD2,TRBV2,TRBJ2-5,TGTGCCAGCAGCGCCGGGACTAGGAAGGAGACCCAGTACTTC,CASSAGTRKETQYF
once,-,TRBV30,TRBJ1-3,TGTGTAAGGAAGACAGAAAACACCATATATTTT,CVRKTENTIYF
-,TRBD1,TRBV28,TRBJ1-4,TGTGCCAGCAGTTTGGGAATAAGGACAGGGGAAAGGATGTTTTTT,CASSLGIRTGERMFF
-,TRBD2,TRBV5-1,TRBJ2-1,TGCGCCAGCAGCTTCGGACTAGCGGACAGATACAATGAGCAGTTCTTC,CASSFGLADRYNEQFF
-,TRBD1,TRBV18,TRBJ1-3,TGTGCCAGCTCACCGTATAGTGGGACAGGTTACGGAAACACCATATATTTT,CASSPYSGTGYGNTIYF
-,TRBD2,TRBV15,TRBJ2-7,TGTGCCACCAGCATGACGGGAGGGTCCTACGAGCAGTACTTC,CATSMTGGSYEQYF
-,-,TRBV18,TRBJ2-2,TGTGCCAGCTCAACCTACGCCCCCGGGGAGCTGTTTTTT,CASSTYAPGELFF